This T cell receptor beta chain was identified in a study of metastatic and nonmetastatic thyroid tumors. This clone was seen at least ten times. Its antigen is unknown. In the same sample, other DNA sequences code for this CDR3. Every patient underwent thyroid surgery untreated. The germline V gene encodes CDR1 WNHNN and CDR2 SYGVQD (reference sequence). The CDR3 has 13 amino acids. Trimming at V came to 7 bases and at J to 6 bases, leaving 5 bases not matched to a gene. Authors' analysis steps: Using the CDR3 differences seen across clinicopathological groups, the authors built a distant-metastasis classifier for papillary thyroid cancer, which was meant to discriminate distant-metastatic patients. TCRdb re-analyzed the PCR reads using MiXCR. The V and J calls reflect TCRdb's pipeline rather than the authors' work. This sample has over 25,000 clones, with more than 15% found just once. Study findings and constraints: TCR beta diversity was reportedly significantly higher in malignant thyroid tumors than benign nodules, in blood and tumor.

The sample consisted of blood. The source is a female donor with papillary thyroid cancer or a benign thyroid nodule (not recorded which). Some clones in this sample may be carry-over from other donors' samples. The V and J genes are TRBV10-1 and TRBJ2-2, with 7 bases identical to TRBD1. The CDR3 DNA reads as TGCGCCAGCACCGGGACAGAGGCCGGGGAGCTGTTTTTT. Amino acids: CASTGTEAGELFF.